The 3 T cell receptor beta chains presented below share a single source sample, sequenced in a study of blood T cell repertoires in COVID-19. Produced via immunoSEQ multiplex PCR; TCRdb's table is partial and in-frame only. This sample has fewer than 250,000 clones, with 82% found just once. The sequenced material came from peripheral blood. Every receptor here comes from a woman in her forties with acute or convalescent COVID-19.

V is TRBV13 and J is TRBJ2-1, with TRBD2 matching over 12 bases. V lost 8 bases and J lost 4; bases outside the gene matches: 3. CDR1 and CDR2 from the germline V gene are PRHDT and FYEKMQ (reference sequence). CDR3 length: 14 amino acids. The CDR3 DNA sequence: TGTGCCAGCCAGACTAGCGGGGGATACAATGAGCAGTTCTTC. It encodes CASQTSGGYNEQFF.

This sequence joins TRBV7-2 and TRBJ2-5; no clear D. Trimming took off 1 base at V and 4 bases at J, with 4 bases between the two ends. Germline-derived CDR1 and CDR2 are SGHTA and FQGNSA. This CDR3 region has 12 residues. The CDR3 sequence: CASSLVIETQYF. The CDR3 DNA reads as TGTGCCAGCAGCTTAGTAATAGAGACCCAGTACTTC.

The genes are TRBV5-6 and TRBJ2-7; 12 bases fit TRBD2. This CDR3 is 15 amino acids long. From germline, CDR1 is SGHDT and CDR2 YYEEEE. V was pared by 4 bases and J by 7 bases, with 9 bases of the junction left unmatched. This CDR3 reads CASSARLAGAWEQYF. Here the CDR3 DNA reads TGTGCCAGCAGCGCCAGACTAGCGGGAGCGTGGGAGCAGTACTTC.